The 26 T cell receptor beta chains listed next were all sequenced from one sample in a study of OX40 agonist ivuxolimab in advanced cancers. TCRdb's copy holds only in-frame clones and misses some; the assay was immunoSEQ multiplex PCR. This sample has about 130,000 clones, with 90% found just once. Sequenced material: CD4+ or CD8+ T cells sorted from blood, taken in a trial of the OX40 agonist ivuxolimab. The source of these receptors is an adult with an advanced solid tumor such as melanoma, head and neck, liver or kidney cancer.

This chain connects TRBV9 to TRBJ1-6; TRBD1 agrees at 9 bases. The CDR3 loop spans 13 amino acids. From germline, CDR1 is SGDLS and CDR2 YYNGEE. Trimming took 7 bases from V and 6 from J; bases not matched to a gene: 2. The CDR3 here is CASGTGPNSPLHF. The DNA of the CDR3 is TGTGCCAGCGGGACAGGGCCTAATTCACCCCTCCACTTT.

V is TRBV28 and J is TRBJ1-1; 8 bases map to TRBD1. Trimming at V came to 7 bases and at J to 1 base, leaving 8 bases not matched to a gene. Germline V gene data show CDR1 as MDHEN and CDR2 as SYDVKM. There are 15 residues in the CDR3. The DNA of the CDR3 is TGTGCCAGCAATTACCGGGACAGGCCGAACACTGAAGCTTTCTTT. It yields the protein CASNYRDRPNTEAFF.

V usage is TRBV4-3 and J usage is TRBJ2-7; a possible D gene is TRBD2 (6 bases). The CDR3 runs to 14 residues. Germline values: CDR1 LGHNA, CDR2 YSLEER. Trimming left V 0 bases short and J 7 bases short, with 13 bases between. The CDR3 nucleotides are TGCGCCAGCAGCCAAGAGGGAGGAACCCCAGAGCAGTACTTC. Amino acid sequence: CASSQEGGTPEQYF.

The rearrangement uses TRBV27 and TRBJ2-2; D is undetermined. V lost 5 bases to trimming and J lost 2 bases, with 12 bases between them. In germline, CDR1 is MNHEY, CDR2 SMNVEV (reference sequence). The CDR3 extends over 15 amino acids. The CDR3 nucleotides read TGTGCCAGCAGTGCCGACTTAATAAACACCGGGGAGCTGTTTTTT. It is translated as CASSADLINTGELFF.

In its sample, this clone was seen once. V usage is TRBV5-1 and J usage is TRBJ2-6; D remains ambiguous. Germline CDR1 is SGHRS and CDR2 is YFSETQ. The CDR3 has 16 amino acids. Trimming shortened V by 0 bases and J by 4 bases, and 11 bases separated the two germline ends. The CDR3 spells CASSLGVGTGANVLTF. CDR3 sequence (DNA): TGCGCCAGCAGCTTGGGTGTTGGTACCGGGGCCAACGTCCTGACTTTC. The full variable domain, with the rest looked up from reference TRBV5-1 and TRBJ2-6, is KAGVTQTPRYLIKTRGQQVTLSCSPISGHRSVSWYQQTPGQGLQFLFEYFSETQRNKGNFPGRFSGRQFSNSRSEMNVSTLELGDSALYLCASSLGVGTGANVLTFGAGSRLTVL.

The chain combines TRBV6-5 with TRBJ1-1; D ambiguous. Germline V gives CDR1 MNHEY, CDR2 SVGAGI. The V gene lost 5 bases and the J gene lost 1 base, with 5 bases spanning the gap. The CDR3 loop spans 12 amino acids. CDR3 amino acids: CASSPRNTEAFF. The DNA of the CDR3 is TGTGCCAGCAGTCCACGGAACACTGAAGCTTTCTTT.

This chain connects TRBV9 to TRBJ2-1; 7 positions match TRBD1. The CDR3 is made up of 14 amino acids. Germline CDR1 and CDR2: SGDLS and YYNGEE. V gave up 3 bases and J gave up 5 bases; unmatched junction bases: 5. The CDR3 here is CASSDRDSDNEQFF. The CDR3 bases are TGTGCCAGCAGCGACCGGGACAGTGACAATGAGCAGTTCTTC.

This chain connects TRBV28 to TRBJ1-2; D is ambiguous. From germline, CDR1 is MDHEN and CDR2 SYDVKM. Trimming took 4 bases from V and 5 from J, leaving 11 bases between them. This CDR3 region has 13 residues. The chain's CDR3 is CASSSFVGYGYTF. Written as DNA, the CDR3 is TGTGCCAGCAGTTCCTTCGTAGGGTATGGCTACACCTTC.

The rearrangement links TRBV5-6 to TRBJ2-3; the D gene is possibly TRBD2 (5 bases). CDR3 length: 14 residues. The V end lost 0 bases, the J end lost 9 bases, and 14 bases lay between the germline ends. Germline CDR1 reads SGHDT; CDR2 reads YYEEEE. CDR3 region: CASSLVPGFETQYF. CDR3 nucleotides: TGTGCCAGCAGCTTGGTGCCGGGATTCGAGACGCAGTATTTT.

The V gene is TRBV28, the J gene TRBJ2-7, with D perhaps TRBD2 (6 bases). From germline, CDR1 is MDHEN and CDR2 SYDVKM. With 1 base removed from V and 2 bases from J, the gap between germline ends came to 9 bases. The CDR3 has 14 amino acids. DNA for the CDR3: TGTGCCAGCAGTTTATTCGGACTAACCTACGAGCAGTACTTC. Its protein product is CASSLFGLTYEQYF.

This clone showed up just once. The rearrangement links TRBV30 to TRBJ1-5; the D is unclear. Looked up from germline, CDR1 is GTSNPN and CDR2 is SVGIG (reference sequence). This CDR3 spans 13 amino acids. V lost 5 bases, J lost 4 bases, and 12 bases lay in between. The CDR3 loop is CAWAPGGNQPQHF. CDR3 DNA sequence: TGTGCCTGGGCCCCGGGCGGGAATCAGCCCCAGCATTTT. Combining the CDR3 with reference TRBV30 and TRBJ1-5 gives the whole variable domain SQTIHQWPATLVQPVGSPLSLECTVEGTSNPNLYWYRQAAGRGLQLLFYSVGIGQISSEVPQNLSASRPQDRQFILSSKKLLLSDSGFYLCAWAPGGNQPQHFGDGTRLSIL.

The chain joins TRBV12-5 to TRBJ1-1, with 10 positions matching TRBD1. Unmatched junction bases numbered 9, after V lost 4 bases and J lost 4 bases. CDR1 LGHNT and CDR2 FRNRAP come from the germline V gene. CDR3 length equals 16 residues. The CDR3 nucleotides read TGTGCTAGTGGTTCCTCGACAGGGGGCGAGGTCACTGAAGCTTTCTTT. This sequence encodes CASGSSTGGEVTEAFF.

The chain has TRBV14 and TRBJ2-2, with no clear D. Germline V CDR1 and CDR2: SGHDN, FVKESK. Trimming pared 4 bases from V and 1 base from J, leaving 13 bases between. CDR3 size: 16 residues. The CDR3 coding sequence is TGTGCCAGCAGCCCCCCGGGCAGGCTGAACACCGGGGAGCTGTTTTTT. The encoded protein is CASSPPGRLNTGELFF.

The J gene is TRBJ1-2, the V gene TRBV5-6, with unresolved D. V was shortened by 3 bases and J by 8 bases, with 17 bases between the two germline ends. CDR1 is SGHDT, CDR2 YYEEEE, per germline. The CDR3 covers 14 residues. The CDR3 DNA follows: TGTGCCAGCAGCTCAAAGACTCCCCTCCGAGGCTACACCTTC. Protein product: CASSSKTPLRGYTF.

This chain links TRBV5-1 with TRBJ2-3; a possible D gene is TRBD2 (5 bases). Germline values: CDR1 SGHRS, CDR2 YFSETQ. V gave up 0 bases and J gave up 4 bases, with 12 bases separating them. The CDR3 is 15 residues long. CDR3 nucleotide sequence: TGCGCCAGCAGCTTGGTAGAGGGTGGTGCAGATACGCAGTATTTT. Protein: CASSLVEGGADTQYF.

This chain joins TRBV7-9 and TRBJ2-3; D is unclear. Trimming stripped 1 base from V and 0 bases from J, with 8 bases between. The V gene's germline CDR1 is SEHNR and CDR2 FQNEAQ (reference sequence). The CDR3 consists of 15 residues. The CDR3 nucleotides are TGTGCCAGCAGCTTAGATGGGCGGAGCACAGATACGCAGTATTTT. It encodes CASSLDGRSTDTQYF.

This rearrangement joins TRBV27 to TRBJ2-7; D ambiguous. The germline gives CDR1 MNHEY, CDR2 SMNVEV (reference sequence). The CDR3 extends over 18 amino acids. Trimming cost V 3 bases and J 0 bases, with 21 bases left between them. The CDR3 loop is CASSLFSAAGRSSYEQYF. The CDR3 region has the DNA TGTGCCAGCAGTTTGTTTTCGGCGGCAGGACGAAGCTCCTACGAGCAGTACTTC.

The chain links TRBV15 to TRBJ1-5, with D hard to call. Germline lookup yields CDR1 LNHNV and CDR2 YYDKDF (reference sequence). The V end was cut by 2 bases, the J end by 7 bases, with 9 bases between. CDR3 length: 13 amino acids. CDR3 bases: TGTGCCACCAGCAGACAGCAAGGACAGCCCCAGCATTTT. It translates to CATSRQQGQPQHF.

This clone was seen once. The gene calls are TRBV14 and TRBJ1-2; TRBD1 matches at 11 bases. The CDR3 is 17 residues long. Per germline, CDR1 SGHDN and CDR2 FVKESK. The V gene end was trimmed by 4 bases and the J gene end by 0 bases; junction bases not matched to a gene: 7. The CDR3: CASSPLGQGATNYGYTF. The CDR3 DNA reads TGTGCCAGCAGCCCCCTCGGACAGGGGGCCACTAACTATGGCTACACCTTC. Full variable domain (rest looked up from reference TRBV14 and TRBJ1-2): EAGVTQFPSHSVIEKGQTVTLRCDPISGHDNLYWYRRVMGKEIKFLLHFVKESKQDESGMPNNRFLAERTGGTYSTLKVQPAELEDSGVYFCASSPLGQGATNYGYTFGSGTRLTVV.

This chain connects TRBV6-1 to TRBJ2-7, with 10 bases aligning to TRBD2. CDR1 and CDR2 (germline): MNHNS, SASEGT. The CDR3 loop spans 14 amino acids. The J segment lost 6 bases and the V segment lost 3 bases, leaving 5 bases of the junction unmatched. CDR3 amino acids: CASSESSGSREQYF. The CDR3 DNA reads as TGTGCCAGCAGTGAGTCTAGCGGGAGCCGCGAGCAGTACTTC.

This clone was observed once. At one end the junction does not follow the germline gene, possibly because of a read error. This sequence joins TRBV5-4 and TRBJ2-1, with 9 bases that match TRBD2. From germline, CDR1 is SGHNT and CDR2 YYREEE (reference sequence). The CDR3 spans 15 residues. The CDR3 DNA sequence: TGTGCCAGCAGCTTGTCACTAGCGGGTGACAATGAACAGTTCTTC. This encodes CASSLSLAGDNEQFF.

In nucleotides, the CDR3 is TGTGCCAGCTCAACTCAGGGGAGTGAAAGACAGCCCCAGCATTTT. Its protein is CASSTQGSERQPQHF. The chain couples TRBV18 to TRBJ1-5; possible D gene TRBD1, 6 bases. Germline lookup yields CDR1 KGHSH and CDR2 LQKENI. Trimming removed 5 bases at V and 7 bases at J, with 18 bases between. This CDR3 region has 15 residues.

The chain joins TRBV27 to TRBJ2-7; D not resolved. CDR1 MNHEY and CDR2 SMNVEV come from the germline V gene (reference sequence). Trimming removed 5 bases at V and 4 bases at J, with 12 bases between. The CDR3 totals 13 residues. CDR3 residues: CASSLPGGYEQYF. The CDR3 region has the DNA TGTGCCAGCAGTCTCCCTGGCGGATACGAGCAGTACTTC.

The V and J genes are TRBV6-6 and TRBJ1-3; D uncertain. Deletions cut 6 bases from V and 10 bases from J, with 13 bases between. Germline values: CDR1 MNHNY, CDR2 SVGAGI (reference sequence). The CDR3 has 12 amino acids. The CDR3 protein is CASSAPEGTIYF. CDR3 bases: TGTGCCAGCAGCGCTCCCGAAGGAACCATATATTTT.

The chain carries TRBV4-1 and TRBJ2-5, with TRBD1 identical over 7 bases. The J call may be wrong; the DNA end is better matched by TRBJ2-7. The germline V gene encodes CDR1 MGHRA and CDR2 YSYEKL. This CDR3 is 15 amino acids long. The CDR3: CASSQAWGTDYEQYF. The CDR3 DNA reads TGCGCCAGCAGCCAAGCCTGGGGGACAGACTACGAGCAGTACTTC.

This clone has only one observation. V usage is TRBV19 and J usage is TRBJ2-7; D ambiguous. The CDR3 runs to 15 residues. Germline CDR1 and CDR2: LNHDA and SQIVND (reference sequence). V lost 1 base and J 1 base, leaving 11 bases between the germline ends. The CDR3 is CASSIGSAGSYEQYF. The CDR3 DNA sequence: TGTGCCAGTAGTATAGGGTCAGCCGGGTCCTACGAGCAGTACTTC.